The rows below give T cell receptor beta chains drawn from one sample of a study of shared clonotypes between healthy human individuals. Some clones are missing from TCRdb's copy, which holds only in-frame ones; the method was immunoSEQ multiplex PCR. The data hold roughly 850,000 clones, with 90% to 98% observed a single time. Sequenced input: naive CD8+ T cells sorted from blood. The receptors were gathered from a man between 25 and 39 years old in good health. CDR3s include the opening cysteine and the closing phenylalanine or tryptophan. A D gene is named only where the DNA matches it firmly. The size of a clone is reported for some rows only, either as once, few or many, or as a class for expanded clones.

j_call | cdr3_length | clone_size | d_call | v_call | cdr3_nt | cdr3_aa
TRBJ2-7 | 13 | NA | NA | TRBV5-4 | TGTGCCAGCAGCTTGGGGGTGGAGGTCGAGCAGTACTTC | CASSLGVEVEQYF
TRBJ1-2 | 16 | once | NA | TRBV28 | TGTGCCAGCAGTACTTTAGGCTTCTCATCAGAGAATGGCTACACCTTC | CASSTLGFSSENGYTF
TRBJ2-2 | 14 | NA | NA | TRBV29-1 | TGCAGCGTTGACCAGGGGGGTTATTCCGGGGAGCTGTTTTTT | CSVDQGGYSGELFF
TRBJ2-7 | 14 | once | NA | TRBV27 | TGTGCCAGCAGTAAAGGAGTAGCTTCCTACGAGCAGTACTTC | CASSKGVASYEQYF
TRBJ2-7 | 15 | NA | NA | TRBV27 | TGTGCCAGCAGGGCGGGGGCGGAGGTCGCCTACGAGCAGTACTTC | CASRAGAEVAYEQYF
TRBJ2-7 | 14 | NA | TRBD2 | TRBV5-1 | TGCGCCAGCAGCACAGCGGGAGGTGGGGACGAGCAGTACTTC | CASSTAGGGDEQYF
TRBJ2-1 | 17 | NA | TRBD1 | TRBV27 | TGTGCCAGCAGTTTTTTATCGACAGGGAGCTCCTACAATGAGCAGTTCTTC | CASSFLSTGSSYNEQFF
TRBJ2-7 | 14 | once | NA | TRBV7-9 | TGTGCCAGCAGCGAAGGCCCAGGGATCTACGAGCAGTACTTC | CASSEGPGIYEQYF
TRBJ2-1 | 21 | NA | TRBD2 | TRBV2 | TGTGCCAGCAGTACTCCCGCGGCTAGCGGGAGTTTCAGGTTCTCCTACAATGAGCAGTTCTTC | CASSTPAASGSFRFSYNEQFF
TRBJ2-1 | 15 | once | NA | TRBV9 | TGTGCCAGCAGCGTAGGGCTAGCGACGTTCGATGAGCAGTTCTTC | CASSVGLATFDEQFF
TRBJ2-1 | 20 | NA | TRBD2 | TRBV5-1 | TGCGCCAGCAGCTTGGAAGACCTAGCGGGAGGTTCAGGCTCCTACAATGAGCAGTTCTTC | CASSLEDLAGGSGSYNEQFF
TRBJ1-5 | 14 | NA | NA | TRBV28 | TGTGCCAGCAGTTCATCTGACAGCAATCAGCCCCAGCATTTT | CASSSSDSNQPQHF
TRBJ2-7 | 15 | NA | NA | TRBV6-1 | TGTGCCAGCAGTGAAAGGGATCTGGGAGCCTACGAGCAGTACTTC | CASSERDLGAYEQYF
TRBJ2-3 | 14 | once | NA | TRBV7-9 | TGTGCCAGCAGCTTAGTCGGTTGGACAGATACGCAGTATTTT | CASSLVGWTDTQYF
TRBJ1-1 | 15 | NA | NA | TRBV30 | TGTGCCTGGAGTCCCCGCCCTGAGGGAAACACTGAAGCTTTCTTT | CAWSPRPEGNTEAFF
TRBJ2-1 | 12 | NA | NA | TRBV7-9 | TGTGCCACTGAGAGGGCCTACAATGAGCAGTTCTTC | CATERAYNEQFF
TRBJ2-5 | 15 | NA | TRBD1 | TRBV4-3 | TGCGCCAGCAGCCACGGGACAGGGGGCACGGAGACCCAGTACTTC | CASSHGTGGTETQYF
TRBJ2-2 | 14 | NA | NA | TRBV21-1 | TGTGCCAGCAGCAAAGGGACATTAACCGGGGAGCTGTTTTTT | CASSKGTLTGELFF
TRBJ2-3 | 17 | NA | TRBD2 | TRBV5-1 | TGCGCCAGCAGCTTAGGGACTACGGGCCTGGGCACAGATACGCAGTATTTT | CASSLGTTGLGTDTQYF
TRBJ2-1 | 16 | NA | TRBD1 | TRBV4-1 | TGCGCCAGCAGCCTCCTGACAGGGTCAAACTACAATGAGCAGTTCTTC | CASSLLTGSNYNEQFF
TRBJ2-1 | 16 | NA | TRBD2 | TRBV5-1 | TGCGCCAGCACCCAACCGGGGACTAGCCGAGACAATGAGCAGTTCTTC | CASTQPGTSRDNEQFF
TRBJ2-7 | 16 | NA | TRBD2 | TRBV9 | TGTGCCAGCAGCTACGGCGCTAGCGGGAGTAGCTACGAGCAGTACTTC | CASSYGASGSSYEQYF
TRBJ2-7 | 13 | NA | NA | TRBV11-2 | TGTGCCAGCCGAGAATACAGTTCCTACGAGCAGTACTTC | CASREYSSYEQYF
TRBJ2-7 | 13 | NA | NA | TRBV1 | TGCACCAGCAGCCAGAAGACTTACTACGAGCAGTACTTC | CTSSQKTYYEQYF
TRBJ2-1 | 15 | NA | TRBD2 | TRBV6-1 | TGTGCCAGCAGGGGGACTAGCGGGAGCCACAATGAGCAGTTCTTC | CASRGTSGSHNEQFF
TRBJ2-7 | 15 | NA | TRBD1 | TRBV29-1 | TGCAGCGTAGGGGGATTCCGGGACAGCACCTACGAGCAGTACTTC | CSVGGFRDSTYEQYF
TRBJ2-1 | 16 | NA | NA | TRBV6-5 | TGTGCCAGCAGTTACTCGAAAGGGAACTCCTACAATGAGCAGTTCTTC | CASSYSKGNSYNEQFF
TRBJ2-5 | 18 | NA | TRBD1 | TRBV29-1 | TGCAGCGTTGAAGATGGGGGAACAGGGGGCTTTCCTCAAGAGACCCAGTACTTC | CSVEDGGTGGFPQETQYF
TRBJ2-7 | 16 | NA | TRBD2 | TRBV5-1 | TGCGCCAGCAGCTCCCCAGCGGGAGGGTCAAACTACGAGCAGTACTTC | CASSSPAGGSNYEQYF
TRBJ1-1 | 18 | NA | NA | TRBV4-1 | TGCGCCAGCAGCCAAGCCCCGTTGGACAACGCCTTGAACACTGAAGCTTTCTTT | CASSQAPLDNALNTEAFF
TRBJ2-6 | 18 | NA | NA | TRBV27 | TGTGCCAGCAGTTTAGGCCAGCCCCCTTACTCTGGGGCCAACGTCCTGACTTTC | CASSLGQPPYSGANVLTF
TRBJ2-5 | 12 | NA | NA | TRBV28 | TGTGCCAGCAGTTTTGCGGGAGAGACCCAGTACTTC | CASSFAGETQYF
TRBJ1-5 | 14 | NA | TRBD1 | TRBV27 | TGTGCCAGCAGCCGGTACAGGGGTGATCAGCCCCAGCATTTT | CASSRYRGDQPQHF
TRBJ2-7 | 15 | NA | TRBD1 | TRBV28 | TGTGCCAGCAGTTTCCTCGGGACAGGGGACTACGAGCAGTACTTC | CASSFLGTGDYEQYF
TRBJ2-7 | 11 | NA | NA | TRBV29-1 | TGCAGCGTTTTGGTCTCTTACGAGCAGTACTTC | CSVLVSYEQYF
TRBJ2-3 | 16 | NA | NA | TRBV11-2 | TGTGCCAGCAGCTCGAGGGGGGGTCGGGACACAGATACGCAGTATTTT | CASSSRGGRDTDTQYF
TRBJ2-7 | 14 | NA | TRBD1 | TRBV13 | TGTGCCAGCAGCCCCCGGGACAGGGGCTACGAGCAGTACTTC | CASSPRDRGYEQYF
TRBJ1-2 | 13 | NA | NA | TRBV5-4 | TGTGCCAGCAGCTACAGGGTGAACTATGGCTACACCTTC | CASSYRVNYGYTF
TRBJ2-1 | 16 | NA | TRBD2 | TRBV7-6 | TGTGCCAGCAGCCCGGGACTAGCGGGACCCTACAATGAGCAGTTCTTC | CASSPGLAGPYNEQFF
TRBJ2-5 | 14 | once | NA | TRBV15 | TGTGCCACCAGCGGAGGGGGCGCGAGTGAGACCCAGTACTTC | CATSGGGASETQYF
TRBJ2-7 | 13 | NA | NA | TRBV10-3 | TGTGCCATCAGTGAGTTGCAGGGCTACGAGCAGTACTTC | CAISELQGYEQYF
TRBJ1-5 | 14 | NA | NA | TRBV21-1 | TGTGCCAGCAGCAAAGGGGGTGGGAATCAGCCCCAGCATTTT | CASSKGGGNQPQHF
TRBJ2-2 | 15 | NA | NA | TRBV27 | TGTGCCAGCAGTTTTGTAGGGGCTCTGACCGGGGAGCTGTTTTTT | CASSFVGALTGELFF